This TCR beta chain was retrieved from a study of blood T cell repertoires in COVID-19. Whole-study context: Collection of acute and convalescent COVID-19 samples took place in the United States, Italy and Spain.

Sequenced by immunoSEQ multiplex PCR; TCRdb stores in-frame clones only, minus some. The data hold tens of thousands of clones, with more than 80% observed a single time. Sequenced: peripheral blood. The clonotype was recovered from a man aged 55 to 69 with acute or convalescent COVID-19.

CDR3 DNA sequence: TGTGCCAGCAGTTACTCGGGACTGAGTACAGATACGCAGTATTTT. Translated: CASSYSGLSTDTQYF. V gene TRBV6-5 combines with J gene TRBJ2-3, with D possibly being TRBD2 (6 bases). The length of the CDR3 is 15 residues. Trimming took off 0 bases at V and 3 bases at J, with 10 bases between the two ends. Germline V CDR1 and CDR2: MNHEY, SVGAGI.